The rows below give T cell receptor beta chains drawn from one sample of a study of CD8+ T cells in alopecia areata. Measured with immunoSEQ multiplex PCR; TCRdb has only the in-frame clones, and not every one. The sample shows a few hundred thousand clones, more than 55% of them seen only once. The sample consisted of CD8+ T cells sorted from blood. The origin of the receptors is a human donor in good health. The CDR3 runs from the conserved cysteine through the conserved F or W. A D gene is named only where the DNA matches it firmly. Only part of the rows carry a size: once, few, many, or a class if the clone is expanded.

NA,few,TRBV19,TRBJ1-1,CASTLGRGTEAFF
NA,few,TRBV5-6,TRBJ2-5,CASSVGQYQETQYF
NA,NA,TRBV5-1,TRBJ2-7,CASSLSQDYEQYF
NA,NA,TRBV29-1,TRBJ1-4,CSVEGQGEEKLFF
NA,NA,TRBV2,TRBJ2-2,CASGQHLNTGELFF
NA,few,TRBV7-9,TRBJ1-2,CASSFAGSSYGYTF
TRBD2,NA,TRBV7-9,TRBJ2-1,CASSSLAGGIQYEQFF
NA,few,TRBV25-1,TRBJ2-7,CASSEVGGFEGEQYF
NA,few,TRBV4-1,TRBJ2-7,CASSQKSGYEQYF
NA,NA,TRBV29-1,TRBJ1-2,CSVGNTGSGGYTF
TRBD1,NA,TRBV29-1,TRBJ2-7,CSGRGQGPYEQYF
NA,NA,TRBV7-9,TRBJ2-7,CASRPTRTEAYEQYF
TRBD1,NA,TRBV4-1,TRBJ2-3,CASSQETGSTDTQYF
NA,few,TRBV29-1,TRBJ2-7,CSVEWQGINEQYF
NA,NA,TRBV30,TRBJ2-7,CAWSVGGAFHEQYF
TRBD2,NA,TRBV5-6,TRBJ2-5,CASSWGGQETQYF
NA,NA,TRBV7-6,TRBJ2-5,CASSAMEETQYF
NA,NA,TRBV2,TRBJ2-7,CASSESDSYEQYF
NA,NA,TRBV27,TRBJ1-5,CASTKLPLGNQPQHF
TRBD2,NA,TRBV9,TRBJ2-3,CASSDGLAVTDTQYF
TRBD1,NA,TRBV29-1,TRBJ1-1,CSMKGQLNTEAFF
NA,few,TRBV15,TRBJ2-3,CATGTGATDTQYF
NA,NA,TRBV29-1,TRBJ1-1,CSVERNTEAFF
NA,NA,TRBV6-5,TRBJ1-1,CASSTRSSLTEAFF
TRBD2,NA,TRBV19,TRBJ2-1,CASSIYLAGINEQFF
TRBD1,NA,TRBV30,TRBJ1-4,CAWSEGQGPGKLFF
NA,few,TRBV4-1,TRBJ2-6,CASSQEPASSGANVLTF
TRBD1,NA,TRBV27,TRBJ1-2,CASSSRQGNGYTF
TRBD1,once,TRBV5-6,TRBJ2-5,CASSFGQGASAQYF
NA,once,TRBV23-1,TRBJ1-4,CASRGLPKLFF
NA,NA,TRBV27,TRBJ1-1,CASRDTGGRSEAFF
TRBD1,NA,TRBV29-1,TRBJ1-2,CSVETGDPYGYTF
TRBD2,NA,TRBV29-1,TRBJ2-5,CSVEAQEPGGYF